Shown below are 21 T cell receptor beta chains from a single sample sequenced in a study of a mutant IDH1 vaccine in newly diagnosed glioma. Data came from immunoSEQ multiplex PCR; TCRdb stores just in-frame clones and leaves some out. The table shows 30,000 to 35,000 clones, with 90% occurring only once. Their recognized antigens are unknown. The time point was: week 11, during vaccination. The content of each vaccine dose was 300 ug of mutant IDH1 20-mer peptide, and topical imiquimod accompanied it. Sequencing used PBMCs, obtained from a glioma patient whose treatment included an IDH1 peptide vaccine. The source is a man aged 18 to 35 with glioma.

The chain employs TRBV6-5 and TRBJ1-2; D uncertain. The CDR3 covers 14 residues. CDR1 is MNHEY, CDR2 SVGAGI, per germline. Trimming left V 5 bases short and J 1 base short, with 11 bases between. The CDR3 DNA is TGTGCCAGCAGTCCCGCAAACTATAACTATGGCTACACCTTC. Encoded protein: CASSPANYNYGYTF.

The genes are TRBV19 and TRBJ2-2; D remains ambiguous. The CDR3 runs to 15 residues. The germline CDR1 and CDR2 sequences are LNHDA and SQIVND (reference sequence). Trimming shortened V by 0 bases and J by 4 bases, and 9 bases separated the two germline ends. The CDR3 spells CASSIDSTRTGELFF. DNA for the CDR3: TGTGCCAGTAGTATAGACTCCACACGCACCGGGGAGCTGTTTTTT.

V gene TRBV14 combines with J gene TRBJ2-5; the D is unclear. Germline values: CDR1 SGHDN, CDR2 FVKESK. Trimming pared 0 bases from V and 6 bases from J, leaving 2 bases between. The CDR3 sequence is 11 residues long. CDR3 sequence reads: CASSQEQTQYF. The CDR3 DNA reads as TGTGCCAGCAGCCAAGAGCAGACCCAGTACTTC.

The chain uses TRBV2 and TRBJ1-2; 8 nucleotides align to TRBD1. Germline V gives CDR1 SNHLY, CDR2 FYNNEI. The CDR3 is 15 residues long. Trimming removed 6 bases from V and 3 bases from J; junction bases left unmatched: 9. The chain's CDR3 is CASRETRDRHYGYTF. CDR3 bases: TGTGCCAGCAGGGAAACTCGGGACAGGCACTATGGCTACACCTTC.

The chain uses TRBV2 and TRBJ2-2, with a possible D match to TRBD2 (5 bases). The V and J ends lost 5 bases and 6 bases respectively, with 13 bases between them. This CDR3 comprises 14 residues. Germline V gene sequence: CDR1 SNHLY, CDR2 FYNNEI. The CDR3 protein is CASSRTLVAGELFF. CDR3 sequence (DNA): TGTGCCAGCAGTAGGACTCTCGTCGCCGGGGAGCTGTTTTTT.

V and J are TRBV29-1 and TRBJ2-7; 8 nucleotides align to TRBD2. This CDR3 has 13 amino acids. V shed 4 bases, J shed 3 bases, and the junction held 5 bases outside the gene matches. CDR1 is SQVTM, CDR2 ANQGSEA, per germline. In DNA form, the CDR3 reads TGCAGCGTTGGGGGCGGGGGGTACTACGAGCAGTACTTC. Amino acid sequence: CSVGGGGYYEQYF.

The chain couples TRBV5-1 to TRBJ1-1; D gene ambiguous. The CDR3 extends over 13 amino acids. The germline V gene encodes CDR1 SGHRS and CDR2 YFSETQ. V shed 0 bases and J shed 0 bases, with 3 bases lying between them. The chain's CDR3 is CASSLDLNTEAFF. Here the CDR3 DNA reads TGCGCCAGCAGCTTGGACCTGAACACTGAAGCTTTCTTT.

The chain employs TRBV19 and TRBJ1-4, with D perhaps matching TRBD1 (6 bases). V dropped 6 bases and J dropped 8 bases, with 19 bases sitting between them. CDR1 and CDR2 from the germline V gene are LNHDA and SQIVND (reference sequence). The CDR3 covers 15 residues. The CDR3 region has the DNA TGTGCCAGTAGGCTGGGGGGCTATGCGAGGGAAAAACTGTTTTTT. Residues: CASRLGGYAREKLFF.

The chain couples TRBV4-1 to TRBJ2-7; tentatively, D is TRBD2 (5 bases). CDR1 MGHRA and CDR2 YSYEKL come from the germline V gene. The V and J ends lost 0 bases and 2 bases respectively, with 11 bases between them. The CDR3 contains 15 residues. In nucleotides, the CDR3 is TGCGCCAGCAGCCAAGACGAGACTATGACCTACGAGCAGTACTTC. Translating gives CASSQDETMTYEQYF.

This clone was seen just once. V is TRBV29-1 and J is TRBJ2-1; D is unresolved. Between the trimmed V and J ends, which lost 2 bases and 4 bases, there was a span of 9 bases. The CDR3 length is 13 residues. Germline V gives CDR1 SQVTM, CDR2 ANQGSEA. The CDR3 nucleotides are TGCAGCGTTGAACAGCAGGTATACAATGAGCAGTTCTTC. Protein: CSVEQQVYNEQFF.

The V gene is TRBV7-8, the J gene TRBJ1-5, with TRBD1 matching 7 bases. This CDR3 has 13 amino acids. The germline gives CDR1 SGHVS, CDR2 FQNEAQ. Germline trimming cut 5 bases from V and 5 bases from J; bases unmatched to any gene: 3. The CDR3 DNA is TGTGCCAGCAGCCTAGGGGGCCATCAGCCCCAGCATTTT. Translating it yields CASSLGGHQPQHF.

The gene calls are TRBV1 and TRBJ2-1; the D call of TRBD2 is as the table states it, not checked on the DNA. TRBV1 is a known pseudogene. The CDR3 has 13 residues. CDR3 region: CTGLGSSYNEQFF. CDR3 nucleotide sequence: TGCACCGGCCTCGGGAGCTCCTACAATGAGCAGTTCTTC.

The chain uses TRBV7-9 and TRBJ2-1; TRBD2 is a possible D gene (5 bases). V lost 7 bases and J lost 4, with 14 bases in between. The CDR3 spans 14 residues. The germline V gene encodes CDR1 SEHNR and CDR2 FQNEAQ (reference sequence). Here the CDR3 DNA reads TGTGCCAGCACCCCCCTCGGAGGATACAATGAGCAGTTCTTC. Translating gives CASTPLGGYNEQFF.

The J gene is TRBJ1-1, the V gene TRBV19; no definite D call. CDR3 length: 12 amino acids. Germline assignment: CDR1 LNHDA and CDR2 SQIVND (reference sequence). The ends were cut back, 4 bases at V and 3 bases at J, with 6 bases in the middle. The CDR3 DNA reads TGTGCCAGTAGTAACAGATACACTGAAGCTTTCTTT. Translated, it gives CASSNRYTEAFF. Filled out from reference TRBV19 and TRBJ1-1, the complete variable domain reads DGGITQSPKYLFRKEGQNVTLSCEQNLNHDAMYWYRQDPGQGLRLIYYSQIVNDFQKGDIAEGYSVSREKKESFPLTVTSAQKNPTAFYLCASSNRYTEAFFGQGTRLTVV.

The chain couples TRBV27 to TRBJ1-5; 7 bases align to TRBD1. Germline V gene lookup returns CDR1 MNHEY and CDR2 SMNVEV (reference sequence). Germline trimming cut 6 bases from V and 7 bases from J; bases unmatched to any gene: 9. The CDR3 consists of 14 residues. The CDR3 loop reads CASRTRQGTQPQHF. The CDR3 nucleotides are TGTGCCAGCAGAACTCGACAGGGTACACAGCCCCAGCATTTT.

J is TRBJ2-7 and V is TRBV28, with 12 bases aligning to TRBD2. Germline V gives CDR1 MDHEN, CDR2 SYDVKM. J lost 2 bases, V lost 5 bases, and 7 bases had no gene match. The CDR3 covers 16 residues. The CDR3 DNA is TGTGCCAGCAGTGCCCCCGGACTAGCGGGAACCTACGAGCAGTACTTC. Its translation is CASSAPGLAGTYEQYF.

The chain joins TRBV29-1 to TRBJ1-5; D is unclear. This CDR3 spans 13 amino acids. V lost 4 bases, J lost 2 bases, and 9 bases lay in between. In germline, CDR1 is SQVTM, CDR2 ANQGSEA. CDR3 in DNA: TGCAGCGTTGCCGGGGTTGGCAATCAGCCCCAGCATTTT. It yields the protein CSVAGVGNQPQHF.

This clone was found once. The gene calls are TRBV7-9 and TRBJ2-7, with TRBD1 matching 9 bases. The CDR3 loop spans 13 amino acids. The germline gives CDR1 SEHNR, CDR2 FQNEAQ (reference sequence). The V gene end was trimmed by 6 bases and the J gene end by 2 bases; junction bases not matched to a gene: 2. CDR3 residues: CASRRTGAYEQYF. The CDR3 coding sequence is TGTGCCAGCAGACGGACAGGGGCCTACGAGCAGTACTTC.

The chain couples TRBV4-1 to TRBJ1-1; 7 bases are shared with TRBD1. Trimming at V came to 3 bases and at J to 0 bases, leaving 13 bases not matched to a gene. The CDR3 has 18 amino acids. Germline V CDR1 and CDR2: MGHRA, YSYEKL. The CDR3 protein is CASSQDRDRTFMNTEAFF. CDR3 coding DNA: TGCGCCAGCAGCCAGGACCGGGACAGAACCTTCATGAACACTGAAGCTTTCTTT.

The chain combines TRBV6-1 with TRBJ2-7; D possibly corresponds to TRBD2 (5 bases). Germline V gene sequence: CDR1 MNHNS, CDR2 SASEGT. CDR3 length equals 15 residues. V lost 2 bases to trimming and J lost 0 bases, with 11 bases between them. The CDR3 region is CASSESLAGSYEQYF. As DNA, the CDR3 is TGTGCCAGCAGTGAAAGTCTAGCTGGCTCCTACGAGCAGTACTTC.

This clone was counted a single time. The CDR3 coding sequence is TGTGCCTGGAGCGGGAACAGGGGAGGAGGTGAAAAACTGTTTTTT. Protein product: CAWSGNRGGGEKLFF. This chain joins TRBV30 and TRBJ1-4; 7 bases fit TRBD1. Germline CDR1 GTSNPN, CDR2 SVGIG (reference sequence). The CDR3 consists of 15 residues. J was trimmed by 7 bases and V by 3 bases; bases with no gene match: 11.